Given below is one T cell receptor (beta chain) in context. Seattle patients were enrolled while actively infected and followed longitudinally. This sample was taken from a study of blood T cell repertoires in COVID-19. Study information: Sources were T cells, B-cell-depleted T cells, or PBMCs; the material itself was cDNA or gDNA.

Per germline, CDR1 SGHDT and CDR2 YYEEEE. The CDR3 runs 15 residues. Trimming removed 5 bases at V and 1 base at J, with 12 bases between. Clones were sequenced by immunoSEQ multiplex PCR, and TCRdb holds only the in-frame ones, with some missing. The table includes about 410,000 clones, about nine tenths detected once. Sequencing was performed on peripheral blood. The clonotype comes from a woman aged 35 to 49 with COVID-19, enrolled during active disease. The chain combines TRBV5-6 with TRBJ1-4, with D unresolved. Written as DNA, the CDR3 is TGTGCCAGCAGAAGAGGGCGCGGAACTAATGAAAAACTGTTTTTT. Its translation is CASRRGRGTNEKLFF.